The source of this T cell receptor (beta chain) is a study of cytomegalovirus exposure and HLA in healthy donors. Study findings and constraints: Cytomegalovirus-associated TCR beta chains were listed, numbering 150 to 200.

As regards this clone: The antigen is undetermined.

Measured with immunoSEQ multiplex PCR; TCRdb has only the in-frame clones, and not every one. The table lists about 110,000 clones, approximately 85% of them singletons. The TCR sequence derives from a woman under 30 in good health and CMV-seronegative. The sample was PBMCs.

CDR3 residues: CASSQRGYNEQFF. For the CDR3, the DNA is TGTGCCAGCAGCCAGAGAGGATACAATGAGCAGTTCTTC. This sequence joins TRBV14 and TRBJ2-1; the D is unclear. The V and J ends lost 3 bases and 4 bases respectively, with 7 bases between them. CDR1 and CDR2 (germline): SGHDN, FVKESK. CDR3 size: 13 residues.